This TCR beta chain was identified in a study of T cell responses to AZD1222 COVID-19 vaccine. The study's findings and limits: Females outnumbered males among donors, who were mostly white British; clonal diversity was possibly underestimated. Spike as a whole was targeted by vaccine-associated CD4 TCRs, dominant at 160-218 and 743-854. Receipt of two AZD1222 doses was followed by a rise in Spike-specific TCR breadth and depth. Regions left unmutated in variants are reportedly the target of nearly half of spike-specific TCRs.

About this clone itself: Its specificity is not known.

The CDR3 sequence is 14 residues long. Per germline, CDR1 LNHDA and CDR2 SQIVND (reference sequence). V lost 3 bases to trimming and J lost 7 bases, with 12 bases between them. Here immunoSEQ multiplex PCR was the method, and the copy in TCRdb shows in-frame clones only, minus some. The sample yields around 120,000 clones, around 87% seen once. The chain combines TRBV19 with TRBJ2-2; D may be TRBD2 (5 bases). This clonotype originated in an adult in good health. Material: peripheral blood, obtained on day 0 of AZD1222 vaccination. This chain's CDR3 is CASSIQAAHGELFF. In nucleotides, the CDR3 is TGTGCCAGTAGTATCCAAGCGGCGCACGGGGAGCTGTTTTTT.